This T cell receptor beta chain was recorded in a study of regulatory T cells in long-lasting Graves disease. The study, taken as a whole, reports: Shared public clonotypes totalled some 2,500 in persistent patients, compared with about 930 in new patients. Persistent Graves' patients showed less TCR diversity than newly diagnosed ones.

Construction of TCR beta libraries relied on iRepertoire HTBI primers and on Arm-PCR targeting CDR3 regions. TCRdb reprocessed the multiplex PCR reads with MiXCR, giving one entry per CDR3 protein. Of 310,000 or so distinct CDR3 sequences listed, about 18% were seen once; the top ten hold around 30%. Time point noted: persistent/refractory GD, antithyroid drugs over 5 years with positive TRAb. Researchers made the TCR library from RNA that was extracted from PBMCs. The patients included were those that came from an endocrinology department in Xi'an, China. In germline, CDR1 is LNHDA, CDR2 SQIVND (reference sequence). Deletions cut 6 bases from V and 6 bases from J, with 23 bases between. CDR3 length: 17 amino acids. This clonotype was observed at least ten times. Its antigen is unidentified.

The specimen comprised peripheral blood mononuclear cells (PBMCs), sampled when the disease was refractory, from a patient treated with antithyroid drugs. V gene TRBV19 combines with J gene TRBJ1-4; TRBD1 might be the D (5 bases). This TCR came from a female donor with Graves disease. The CDR3 nucleotides are TGTGCCAGTAGGCCCCTGCCTGGTCAGGGCTCATATGAAAAACTGTTTTTT. Its translation is CASRPLPGQGSYEKLFF. Full variable domain (missing parts from reference TRBV19 and TRBJ1-4): DGGITQSPKYLFRKEGQNVTLSCEQNLNHDAMYWYRQDPGQGLRLIYYSQIVNDFQKGDIAEGYSVSREKKESFPLTVTSAQKNPTAFYLCASRPLPGQGSYEKLFFGSGTQLSVL.